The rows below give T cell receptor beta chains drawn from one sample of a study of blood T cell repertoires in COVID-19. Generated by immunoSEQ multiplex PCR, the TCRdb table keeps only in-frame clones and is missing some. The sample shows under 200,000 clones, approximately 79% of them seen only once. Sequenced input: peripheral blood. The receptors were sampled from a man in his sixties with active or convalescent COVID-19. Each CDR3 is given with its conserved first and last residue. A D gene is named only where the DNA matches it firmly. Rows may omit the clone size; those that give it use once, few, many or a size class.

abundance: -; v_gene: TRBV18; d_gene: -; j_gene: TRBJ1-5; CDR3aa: CASSRGTGTHQPQHF; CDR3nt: TGTGCCAGCTCACGAGGTACAGGGACCCATCAGCCCCAGCATTTT
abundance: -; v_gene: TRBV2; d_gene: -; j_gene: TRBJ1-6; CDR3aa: CASMGTPNNSPLHF; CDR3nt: TGTGCCAGTATGGGGACTCCGAATAATTCACCCCTCCACTTT
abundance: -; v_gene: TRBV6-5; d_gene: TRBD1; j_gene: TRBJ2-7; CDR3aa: CASSYPDRAYHYEQYF; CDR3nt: TGTGCCAGCAGTTACCCCGACAGGGCATATCACTACGAGCAGTACTTC
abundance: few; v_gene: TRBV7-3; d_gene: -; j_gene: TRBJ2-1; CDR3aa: CASSLDFNEQFF; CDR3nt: TGTGCCAGCAGCCTGGACTTCAATGAGCAGTTCTTC
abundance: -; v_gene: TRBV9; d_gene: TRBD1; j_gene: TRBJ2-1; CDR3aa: CASSYGQVANEQFF; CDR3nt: TGTGCCAGCAGCTATGGACAGGTGGCCAATGAGCAGTTCTTC
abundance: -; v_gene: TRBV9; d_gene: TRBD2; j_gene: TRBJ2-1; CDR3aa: CASSVELAGYNEQFF; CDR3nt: TGTGCCAGCAGCGTAGAGCTAGCGGGCTACAATGAGCAGTTCTTC
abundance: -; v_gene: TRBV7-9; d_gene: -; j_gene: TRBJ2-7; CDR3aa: CATDTSGQYEQYF; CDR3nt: TGTGCCACCGACACGAGCGGGCAATACGAGCAGTACTTC
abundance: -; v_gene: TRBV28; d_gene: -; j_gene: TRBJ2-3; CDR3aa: CASSSTPPGVGTDTQYF; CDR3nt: TGTGCCAGCAGCTCAACCCCTCCCGGAGTAGGCACAGATACGCAGTATTTT
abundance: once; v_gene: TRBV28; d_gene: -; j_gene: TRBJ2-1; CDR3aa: CASSSPVGIFGEQFF; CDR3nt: TGTGCCAGCAGCTCCCCTGTGGGCATTTTTGGTGAGCAGTTCTTC
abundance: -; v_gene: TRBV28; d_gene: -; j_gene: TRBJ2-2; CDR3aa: CASSRSRGISGELFF; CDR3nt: TGTGCCAGCAGCCGGTCGAGAGGAATATCTGGGGAGCTGTTTTTT
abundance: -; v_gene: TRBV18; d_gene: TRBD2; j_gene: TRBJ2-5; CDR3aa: CASRSGTQETQYF; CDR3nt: TGTGCCAGCAGGAGCGGGACTCAAGAGACCCAGTACTTC
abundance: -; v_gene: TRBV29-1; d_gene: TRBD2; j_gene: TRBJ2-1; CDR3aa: CSVEMSLAGPLLGYNEQFF; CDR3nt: TGCAGCGTTGAAATGAGTCTAGCGGGACCCCTTTTGGGATACAATGAGCAGTTCTTC
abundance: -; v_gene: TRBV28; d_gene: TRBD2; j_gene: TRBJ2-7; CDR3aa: CASSLPVSGVSYEQYF; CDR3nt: TGTGCCAGCAGTTTGCCCGTTAGCGGGGTCTCCTACGAGCAGTACTTC
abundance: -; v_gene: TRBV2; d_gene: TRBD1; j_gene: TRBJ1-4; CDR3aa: CASRKGQGKATNEKLFF; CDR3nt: TGTGCCAGCAGGAAGGGACAGGGGAAAGCGACTAATGAAAAACTGTTTTTT
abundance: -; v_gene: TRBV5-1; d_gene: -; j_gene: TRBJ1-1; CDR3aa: CASSRQYKNTEAFF; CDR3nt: TGCGCCAGCAGCCGACAGTACAAGAACACTGAAGCTTTCTTT
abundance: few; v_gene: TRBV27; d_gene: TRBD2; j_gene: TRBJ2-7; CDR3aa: CASSSAGGTHEQYF; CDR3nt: TGTGCCAGCAGTTCAGCGGGAGGGACCCACGAGCAGTACTTC
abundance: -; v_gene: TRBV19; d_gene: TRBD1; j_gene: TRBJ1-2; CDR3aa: CASSVDRVRDYGYTF; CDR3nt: TGTGCCAGTAGTGTCGACAGGGTTCGAGACTATGGCTACACCTTC
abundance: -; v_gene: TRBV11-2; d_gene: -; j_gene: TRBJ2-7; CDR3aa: CASSAGTLVEYEQYF; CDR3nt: TGTGCCAGCAGCGCAGGGACACTGGTCGAATACGAGCAGTACTTC
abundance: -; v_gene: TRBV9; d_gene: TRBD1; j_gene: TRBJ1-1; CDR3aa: CASSVDRTGSTEAFF; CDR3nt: TGTGCCAGCAGCGTAGATAGGACAGGGAGTACTGAAGCTTTCTTT
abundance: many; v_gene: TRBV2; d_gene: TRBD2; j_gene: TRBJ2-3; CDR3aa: CASSEAGLAGESPQYF; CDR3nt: TGTGCCAGCAGTGAAGCCGGACTAGCGGGAGAAAGTCCGCAGTATTTT
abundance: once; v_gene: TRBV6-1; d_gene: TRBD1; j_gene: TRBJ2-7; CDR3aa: CASSERDRGEQYF; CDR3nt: TGTGCCAGCAGTGAAAGGGACAGGGGCGAGCAGTACTTC
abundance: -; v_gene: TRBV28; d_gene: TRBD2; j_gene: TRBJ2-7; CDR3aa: CASSSLAVSYEQYF; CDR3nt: TGTGCCAGCAGTTCTCTAGCGGTCTCCTACGAGCAGTACTTC
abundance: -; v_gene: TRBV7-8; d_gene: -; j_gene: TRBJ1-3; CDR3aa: CASSLRGEWGRQGNTIYF; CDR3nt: TGTGCCAGCAGCTTACGCGGGGAATGGGGACGGCAAGGAAACACCATATATTTT
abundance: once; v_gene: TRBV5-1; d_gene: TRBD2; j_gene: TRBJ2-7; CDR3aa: CASSLGTSGILYEQYF; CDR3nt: TGCGCCAGCAGCTTGGGGACTAGCGGGATATTATACGAGCAGTACTTC
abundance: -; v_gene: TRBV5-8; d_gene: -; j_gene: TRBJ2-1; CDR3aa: CASSSDWGPENEQFF; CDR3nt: TGTGCCAGCAGCTCCGACTGGGGGCCTGAGAATGAGCAGTTCTTC
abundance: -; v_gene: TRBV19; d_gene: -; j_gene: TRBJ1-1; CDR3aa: CASSIGRDPRGTEAFF; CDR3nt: TGTGCCAGTAGTATAGGCCGGGACCCCAGGGGCACTGAAGCTTTCTTT
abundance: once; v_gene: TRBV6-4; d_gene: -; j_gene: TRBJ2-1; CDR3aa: CASSFSEGDEQFF; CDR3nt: TGTGCCAGCAGTTTTAGCGAGGGGGATGAGCAGTTCTTC
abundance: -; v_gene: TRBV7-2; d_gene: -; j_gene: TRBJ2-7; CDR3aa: CASSSRLFYEQYF; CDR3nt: TGTGCCAGCAGCTCTCGTTTATTCTACGAGCAGTACTTC
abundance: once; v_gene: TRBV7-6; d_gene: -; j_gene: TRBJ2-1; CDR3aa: CASSLARVSEQFF; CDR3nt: TGTGCCAGCAGCTTAGCGCGGGTTTCTGAGCAGTTCTTC
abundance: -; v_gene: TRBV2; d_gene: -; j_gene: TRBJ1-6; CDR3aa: CASRTDNLRALHF; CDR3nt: TGTGCCAGCAGGACGGACAATCTAAGAGCCCTCCACTTT
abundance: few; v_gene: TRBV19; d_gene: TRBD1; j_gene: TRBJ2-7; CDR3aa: CASSIGTGREQYF; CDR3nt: TGTGCCAGTAGTATCGGGACAGGGAGAGAGCAGTACTTC
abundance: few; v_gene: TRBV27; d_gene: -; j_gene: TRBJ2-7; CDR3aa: CASSGGNHEQYF; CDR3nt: TGTGCCAGCAGTGGGGGGAACCACGAGCAGTACTTC
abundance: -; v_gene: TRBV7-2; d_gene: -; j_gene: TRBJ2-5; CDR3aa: CASSPPSSRETQYF; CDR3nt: TGTGCCAGCAGCCCCCCCTCGAGTCGGGAGACCCAGTACTTC
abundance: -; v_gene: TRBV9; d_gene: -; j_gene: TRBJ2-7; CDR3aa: CASSVGRGPGEQYF; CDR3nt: TGTGCCAGCAGCGTAGGCAGGGGCCCAGGGGAGCAGTACTTC
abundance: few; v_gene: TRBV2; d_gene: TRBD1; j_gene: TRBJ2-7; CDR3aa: CASSETRQGLEQYF; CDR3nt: TGTGCCAGCAGTGAAACACGACAGGGTTTGGAGCAGTACTTC
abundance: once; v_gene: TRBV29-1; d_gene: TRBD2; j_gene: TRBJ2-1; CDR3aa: CSVLGGREGEQFF; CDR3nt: TGCAGTGTCTTGGGCGGGAGGGAAGGTGAGCAGTTCTTC
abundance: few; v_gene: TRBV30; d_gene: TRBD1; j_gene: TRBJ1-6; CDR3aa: CAFLGTGGSPLHF; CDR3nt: TGTGCCTTTCTCGGGACAGGGGGCTCACCCCTCCACTTT
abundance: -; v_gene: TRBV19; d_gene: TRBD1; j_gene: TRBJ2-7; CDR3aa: CASSLSGTGSYEQYF; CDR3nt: TGTGCCAGTAGTCTTTCCGGGACAGGGTCCTACGAGCAGTACTTC
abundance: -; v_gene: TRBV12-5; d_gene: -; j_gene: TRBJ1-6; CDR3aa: CASGFTGESYNSPLHF; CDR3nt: TGTGCTAGTGGTTTTACAGGCGAGTCCTATAATTCACCCCTCCACTTT
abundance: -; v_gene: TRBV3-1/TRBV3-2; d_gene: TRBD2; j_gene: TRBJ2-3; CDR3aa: CASSPRGKRGDTQYF; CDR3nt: TGTGCCAGCAGCCCCCGGGGGAAGCGGGGGGATACGCAGTATTTT
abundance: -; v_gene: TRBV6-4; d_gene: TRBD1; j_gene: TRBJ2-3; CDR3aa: CASTTGGGWITDTQYF; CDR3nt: TGTGCCAGCACGACAGGGGGAGGGTGGATTACAGATACGCAGTATTTT
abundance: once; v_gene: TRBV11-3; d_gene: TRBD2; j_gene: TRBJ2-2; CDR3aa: CASSLVGGRAAVGELFF; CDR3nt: TGTGCCAGCAGCTTAGTAGGCGGGAGGGCCGCGGTCGGGGAGCTGTTTTTT
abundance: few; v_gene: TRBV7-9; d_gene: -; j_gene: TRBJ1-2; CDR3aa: CASSLGGAEANYGYTF; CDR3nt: TGTGCCAGCAGCTTAGGTGGAGCGGAAGCTAACTATGGCTACACCTTC
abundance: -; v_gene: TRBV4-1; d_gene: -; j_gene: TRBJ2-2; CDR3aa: CASSQDRGSGELFF; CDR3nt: TGCGCCAGCAGCCAAGATCGGGGATCCGGGGAGCTGTTTTTT
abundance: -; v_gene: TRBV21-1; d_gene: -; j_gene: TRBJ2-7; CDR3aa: CASSWGRGALPTYEQYF; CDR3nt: -